What follows is one T cell receptor delta chain and its context. TCRdb records a much larger clone's protein for this DNA, with a difference at residue 9 that likely arises from a read error; the protein given is the translation of the DNA. The data originate from a study of γδ T cells in repeated Plasmodium falciparum infection. Study-level background: Donors had four controlled P. falciparum NF54 infections over roughly 600 days.

TCRdb repeated clone calling on the multiplex PCR reads with CATT. The data contain about 89,000 delta-chain clones, roughly 1.4% of them singletons. This sequence originates from a pool of human donors (malaria-infected and uninfected, not separated). The sample comprised gamma-delta T cells from blood.

The CDR3 is CACDTRFWELPALTAQLFF. The CDR3 nucleotides read TGTGCCTGTGACACCAGATTTTGGGAGCTACCCGCTTTGACAGCACAACTCTTCTTT. The V call is TRDV2, the J call TRDJ2; no clear D gene. The J gene was not available in TCRdb and was assigned here by matching the DNA to germline segments. Trimming shortened V by 0 bases and J by 0 bases, and 19 bases separated the two germline ends. The CDR3 covers 19 residues. Germline V CDR1 and CDR2: GEAIGNYY, EKD.